The 6 T cell receptor beta chains below were found in one sample sequenced in a study of T cells in Graves' hyperthyroidism and ophthalmopathy. Amplified regions were TCR beta CDR3 sequences from RNA transcripts. HTBI primers were used for first-round RT-PCR of the TCR CDR3. TCRdb processed the multiplex PCR reads anew with MiXCR; each CDR3 protein has one entry. The sample comprises approximately 570,000 distinct CDR3 sequences, 15% to 20% of which are singletons, and roughly 50% rests with the top ten. The sample consisted of blood. Receptors originate from a man aged 35-49 years with Graves' ophthalmopathy.

This clonotype has just a few counts. The rearrangement links TRBV3-1 to TRBJ2-1; 8 bases fit TRBD2. This CDR3 is 18 amino acids long. V shed 2 bases, J shed 2 bases, and the junction held 11 bases outside the gene matches. The germline V gene has CDR1 LGHDT and CDR2 YNNKEL (reference sequence). The CDR3 DNA is TGTGCCAGCAGCCAATCTTTGTATCGGGGGGGCCCCTACAATGAGCAGTTCTTC. Its translation: CASSQSLYRGGPYNEQFF.

The rearrangement links TRBV3-1 to TRBJ2-1, with 7 bases identical to TRBD2. The V and J ends lost 0 bases and 15 bases, in that order; junction bases with no gene match: 11. Germline V gives CDR1 LGHDT, CDR2 YNNKEL (reference sequence). This CDR3 comprises 14 residues. CDR3 DNA: TGTGCCAGCAGCCAAGAGGGGGGGGTTCAGAACCCGTTCTTC. Protein product: CASSQEGGVQNPFF.

The chain has TRBV18 and TRBJ1-6, with D maybe TRBD1 (5 bases). This CDR3 region has 14 residues. The germline V gene encodes CDR1 KGHSH and CDR2 LQKENI. Trimming stripped 5 bases from V and 5 bases from J, with 10 bases between. CDR3 DNA: TGTGCCAGCTCAGGACACAGCGATAATTCACCCCTCCACTTT. It codes for CASSGHSDNSPLHF.

This clonotype was counted a few times. The V call is TRBV10-3, the J call TRBJ1-3; the D is unclear. The germline V and J ends were trimmed by 4 bases and 0 bases, with 4 bases remaining between them. Per germline, CDR1 ENHRY and CDR2 SYGVKD. CDR3 size: 13 residues. The CDR3 is CAISVVSGNTIYF. The CDR3 region has the DNA TGTGCCATCAGTGTCGTCTCTGGAAACACCATATATTTT.

V is TRBV7-3 and J is TRBJ2-3; 7 positions agree with TRBD1. CDR3 length equals 15 residues. The germline gives CDR1 SGHTA, CDR2 FQGTGA. V dropped 3 bases and J dropped 3; count of bases not matched to a gene: 6. CDR3 DNA sequence: TGTGCCAGCAGCTTCGAGGGGGCTCGGACAGATACGCAGTATTTT. Translation: CASSFEGARTDTQYF.

This chain links TRBV19 with TRBJ1-5; the D is unclear. The germline gives CDR1 LNHDA, CDR2 SQIVND (reference sequence). The V end was cut by 1 base, the J end by 3 bases, with 10 bases between. CDR3 size: 15 residues. CDR3 coding DNA: TGTGCCAGTAGTATAGTATGGGAATTCAATCAGCCCCAGCATTTT. This sequence encodes CASSIVWEFNQPQHF.